This TCR beta chain was captured in a study of cytomegalovirus exposure and HLA in healthy donors. The overall study: The Caucasian-associated ancestry cluster held around 76% of around 380 genotyped donors. Study-wide findings and caveats: An analysis done earlier found most TCR beta V segments productive about 87% or about 30% of the time.

The primer mix had 60 Vbeta and 13 Jbeta primers. Data came from immunoSEQ multiplex PCR; TCRdb stores just in-frame clones and leaves some out. Of about 89,000 clones detected, 85% appear once; the ten largest clones hold 7% to 8.5%. The CDR3 runs 13 residues. CDR1 SGHNT and CDR2 YYREEE come from the germline V gene (reference sequence). V shed 1 base and J shed 8 bases, with 10 bases lying between them. This clone was seen a single time. The antigen is not known. This receptor was taken from a man between 40 and 49 years old in good health and CMV-seropositive. Sequenced material: PBMCs. The V gene is TRBV5-4, the J gene TRBJ2-4, with D perhaps TRBD2 (5 bases). The CDR3 nucleotides read TGTGCCAGCAGCTTGTTCGGGGTGGACATTCAGTACTTC. It yields the protein CASSLFGVDIQYF.